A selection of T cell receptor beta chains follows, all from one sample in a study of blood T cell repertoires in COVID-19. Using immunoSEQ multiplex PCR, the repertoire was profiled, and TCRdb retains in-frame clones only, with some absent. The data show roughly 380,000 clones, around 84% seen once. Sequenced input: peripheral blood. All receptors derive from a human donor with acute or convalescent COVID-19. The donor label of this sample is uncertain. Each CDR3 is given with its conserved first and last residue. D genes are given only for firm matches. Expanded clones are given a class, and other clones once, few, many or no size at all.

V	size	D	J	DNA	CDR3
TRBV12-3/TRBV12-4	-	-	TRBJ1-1	TGTGCCAGCCGGCCTATGGGGAGGCAAGCTTTCTTT	CASRPMGRQAFF
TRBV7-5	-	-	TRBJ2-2	TGTGTCAGAAGCGAGACAGACACCGGGGAGCTGTTTTTT	CVRSETDTGELFF
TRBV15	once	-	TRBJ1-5	TGTGCCACCAGCAGATATAATAGCAATCAGCCCCAGCATTTT	CATSRYNSNQPQHF
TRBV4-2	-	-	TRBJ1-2	TGTGCCAGCAGCCCCGGTGAGGGAACCTATGGCTACACCTTC	CASSPGEGTYGYTF
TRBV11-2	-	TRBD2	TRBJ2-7	TGTGCCAGCAGCTTAACGGGAGGCTGGTCCTACGAGCAGTACTTC	CASSLTGGWSYEQYF
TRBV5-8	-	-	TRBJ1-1	TGTGCCAGCAGCTTACAGGGTGGGGACGTAGCTTTCTTT	CASSLQGGDVAFF
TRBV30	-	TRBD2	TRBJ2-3	TGTGCCTGGGGGGAGCGGGGGGGTGTGCAGTATTTT	CAWGERGGVQYF
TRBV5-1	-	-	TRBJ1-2	TGCGCCAGCTCGGCGGACAGTCAGTATGGCTACACCTTC	CASSADSQYGYTF
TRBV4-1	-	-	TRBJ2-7	TGCGCCAGCAGCCAAGTTGCAGGGTCTTCCTACGAGCAGTACTTC	CASSQVAGSSYEQYF
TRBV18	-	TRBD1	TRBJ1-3	TGTGCCAGCTCAAGCAGGGGGACTGGAAACACCATATATTTT	CASSSRGTGNTIYF
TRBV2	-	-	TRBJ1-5	TGTGCCAGCAGTGAAGGAGGGGGATATCAGCCCCAGCATTTT	CASSEGGGYQPQHF
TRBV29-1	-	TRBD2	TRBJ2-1	TGCAGCGTCACAGGGACTAGCGGGGGCCTGTACAATGAGCAGTTCTTC	CSVTGTSGGLYNEQFF
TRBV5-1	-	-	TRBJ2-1	TGCGCCAGCAGCACGGGGGACGCCTACAATGAGCAGTTCTTC	CASSTGDAYNEQFF
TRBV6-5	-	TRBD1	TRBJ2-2	TGTGCCAGCAGGAATAGTGGGACAGGGGGCGGGGAGCTGTTTTTT	CASRNSGTGGGELFF
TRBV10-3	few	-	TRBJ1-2	TGTGCCATCAGTGAGACAGGGAGGGGAGGCTACACCTTC	CAISETGRGGYTF
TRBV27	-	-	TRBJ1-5	TGTGCCAGCAGTTTATCGAGGCTAGGCGGCAATCAGCCCCAGCATTTT	CASSLSRLGGNQPQHF
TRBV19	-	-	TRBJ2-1	TGTGCCAGTAGTAATTTTTTGGGAGTCAATGAGCAGTTCTTC	CASSNFLGVNEQFF
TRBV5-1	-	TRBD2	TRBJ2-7	TGCGCCAGCAGCTTGGGACTAGCGGGGGCATACGAGCAGTACTTC	CASSLGLAGAYEQYF
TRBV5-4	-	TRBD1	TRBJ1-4	TGTGCCAGCAGCTCAAAACAGGGGGCCGCTAATGAAAAACTGTTTTTT	CASSSKQGAANEKLFF
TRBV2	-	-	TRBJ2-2	TGTGCCAGCTCAACAGGGATCGGGGAGCTGTTTTTT	CASSTGIGELFF
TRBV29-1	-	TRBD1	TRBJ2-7	TGCAGCGTGTCTCGAGGGGGCCACGAGCAGTACTTC	CSVSRGGHEQYF
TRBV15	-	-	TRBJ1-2	TGTGCCACCAGCAGACGCGGTGGCAGTGGCTACACCTTC	CATSRRGGSGYTF
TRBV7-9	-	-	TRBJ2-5	TGTGCCAGCAGCTTCGGGACACGACAAGAGACCCAGTACTTC	CASSFGTRQETQYF
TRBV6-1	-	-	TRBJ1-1	TGTGCCAGCAGTGAAGCGGGAGGAGGGAACACTGAAGCTTTCTTT	CASSEAGGGNTEAFF
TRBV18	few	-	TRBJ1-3	TGTGCCAGCTCACCATTACAGGGTGGAGGAGGAAACACCATATATTTT	CASSPLQGGGGNTIYF
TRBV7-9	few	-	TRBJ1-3	TGTGCCAGCTCCCTCCTAGGGGAAGGAAACACCATATATTTT	CASSLLGEGNTIYF
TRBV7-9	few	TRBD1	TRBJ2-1	TGTGCCAGCAGCTCCAAGCCCAGGGGGCTTGATAACAGCAATGAGCAGTTCTTC	CASSSKPRGLDNSNEQFF
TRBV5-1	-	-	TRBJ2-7	TGCGCCAGCAGCCCGAACACGGGTCGCGAGCAGTACTTC	CASSPNTGREQYF
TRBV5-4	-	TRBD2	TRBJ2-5	TGTGCCAGCAGAACCGGGACTAGCGGAAACCAAGAGACCCAGTACTTC	CASRTGTSGNQETQYF
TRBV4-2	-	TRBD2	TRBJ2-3	TGTGCCAGCAGCCAAGATAGACTAGCGGGGGGCAGCACAGATACGCAGTATTTT	CASSQDRLAGGSTDTQYF
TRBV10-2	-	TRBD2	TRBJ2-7	TGCGCCAGTCGACTAGCGGGGCCACTGGCCGAGCAGTACTTC	CASRLAGPLAEQYF
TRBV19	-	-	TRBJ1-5	TGTGCCAGTAGTATAGATTTCGGGGGTCAGCCCCAGCATTTT	CASSIDFGGQPQHF
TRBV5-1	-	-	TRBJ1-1	TGCGCCAGCAGCTTGGCCGCGGGTAGGGCTTTCTTT	CASSLAAGRAFF
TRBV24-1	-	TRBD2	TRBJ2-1	TGTGCCACCAGTGATCCTAGCGGGGTCTACAATGAGCAGTTCTTC	CATSDPSGVYNEQFF
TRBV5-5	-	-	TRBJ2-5	TGTGCCAGCAGCTTGAGGTCACAGGTTTTAAATTCGGTCCAAGAGACCCAGTACTTC	CASSLRSQVLNSVQETQYF
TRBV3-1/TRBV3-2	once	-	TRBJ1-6	TGTGCCAGCAGCCAAGTGGGTCAGGCGAATTCACCCCTCCACTTT	CASSQVGQANSPLHF
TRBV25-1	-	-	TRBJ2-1	TGTGCCAGCAGTGAGGAGGACAGCTCCTACAATGAGCAGTTCTTC	CASSEEDSSYNEQFF
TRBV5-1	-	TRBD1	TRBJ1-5	TGCGCCAGCAGCCTGGGGACAGGGGGCGGACGCAATCAGCCCCAGCATTTT	CASSLGTGGGRNQPQHF
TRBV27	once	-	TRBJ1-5	TGTGCCAGCAGTTTTCTAGGGGGAGGGATACAGCCCCAGCATTTT	CASSFLGGGIQPQHF
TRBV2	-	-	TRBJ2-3	TGTGCCAGCAGTGACACTAGCACAGATACGCAGTATTTT	CASSDTSTDTQYF
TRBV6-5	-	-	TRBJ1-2	TGTGCCAGCAGTTCGGGGGGTCAAAACTATGGCTACACCTTC	CASSSGGQNYGYTF
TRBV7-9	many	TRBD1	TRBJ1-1	TGTGCCAGCAGCCCTCCGACAGGGGTGAACACTGAAGCTTTCTTT	CASSPPTGVNTEAFF
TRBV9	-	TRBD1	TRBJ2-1	TGTGCCAGCAGCCAGAATGACAGGGGGCTGAATAATGAGCAGTTCTTC	CASSQNDRGLNNEQFF
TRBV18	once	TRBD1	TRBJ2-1	TGTGCCAGCTCACCGTCGACAGGGAGTGTTAATGAGCAGTTCTTC	CASSPSTGSVNEQFF
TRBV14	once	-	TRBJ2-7	TGTGCCAGCAGCCGTCTAGAAAGAACCCCCTACGAGCAGTACTTC	CASSRLERTPYEQYF
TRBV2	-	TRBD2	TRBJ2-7	TGTACCAGTCGCCAGGCGGGGGGAGGATACGAGCAGTACTTC	CTSRQAGGGYEQYF
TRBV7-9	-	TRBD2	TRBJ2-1	TGTGCCAGCAGCCGGCGTCGGGGTAGCGGGGGTTACAATGAGCAGTTCTTC	CASSRRRGSGGYNEQFF
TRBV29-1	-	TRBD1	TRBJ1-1	TGCAGCGTAAAGACAGGGGCCTTGAACACTGAAGCTTTCTTT	CSVKTGALNTEAFF
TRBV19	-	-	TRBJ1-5	TGTGCCGGGGCTGACAGACACAATCAGCCCCAGCATTTT	CAGADRHNQPQHF
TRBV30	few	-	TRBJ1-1	TGTGCCTGGAGTGATGCCCCGCGGAACACTGAAGCTTTCTTT	CAWSDAPRNTEAFF
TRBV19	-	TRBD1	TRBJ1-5	TGTGCCAGTAGTCAGACAGGGTTCAATCAGCCCCAGCATTTT	CASSQTGFNQPQHF